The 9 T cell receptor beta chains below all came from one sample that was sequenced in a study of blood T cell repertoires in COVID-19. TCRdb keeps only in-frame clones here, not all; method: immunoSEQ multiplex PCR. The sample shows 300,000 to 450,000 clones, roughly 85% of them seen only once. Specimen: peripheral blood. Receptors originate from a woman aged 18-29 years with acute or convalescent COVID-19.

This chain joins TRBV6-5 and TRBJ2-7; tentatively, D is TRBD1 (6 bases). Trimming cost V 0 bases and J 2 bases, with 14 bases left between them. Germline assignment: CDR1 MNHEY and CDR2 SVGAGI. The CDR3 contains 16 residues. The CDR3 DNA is TGTGCCAGCAGTTACTCGAACGGACAGCCAACCTACGAGCAGTACTTC. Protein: CASSYSNGQPTYEQYF.

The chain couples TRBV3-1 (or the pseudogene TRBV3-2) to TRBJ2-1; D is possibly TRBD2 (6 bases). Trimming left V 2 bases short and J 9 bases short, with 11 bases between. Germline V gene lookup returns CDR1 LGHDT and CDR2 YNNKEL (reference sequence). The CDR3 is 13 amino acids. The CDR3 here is CASSQYLGGEQFF. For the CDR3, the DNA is TGTGCCAGCAGCCAATATCTGGGAGGTGAGCAGTTCTTC.

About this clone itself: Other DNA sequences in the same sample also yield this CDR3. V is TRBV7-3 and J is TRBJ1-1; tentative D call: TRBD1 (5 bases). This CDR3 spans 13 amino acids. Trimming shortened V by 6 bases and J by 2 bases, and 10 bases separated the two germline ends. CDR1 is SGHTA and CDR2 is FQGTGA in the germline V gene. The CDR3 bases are TGTGCCAGCAGTTACCAGGGAAACACTGAAGCTTTCTTT. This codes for CASSYQGNTEAFF. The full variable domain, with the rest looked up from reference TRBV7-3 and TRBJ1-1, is GAGVSQTPSNKVTEKGKYVELRCDPISGHTALYWYRQSLGQGPEFLIYFQGTGAADDSGLPNDRFFAVRPEGSVSTLKIQRTERGDSAVYLCASSYQGNTEAFFGQGTRLTVV.

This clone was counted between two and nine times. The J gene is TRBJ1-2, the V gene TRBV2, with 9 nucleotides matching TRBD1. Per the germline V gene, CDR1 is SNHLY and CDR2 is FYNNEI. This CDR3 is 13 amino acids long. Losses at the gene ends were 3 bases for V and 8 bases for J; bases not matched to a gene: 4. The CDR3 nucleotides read TGTGCCAGCAGTGAGGGGACAGGGTACGGCTACACCTTC. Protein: CASSEGTGYGYTF.

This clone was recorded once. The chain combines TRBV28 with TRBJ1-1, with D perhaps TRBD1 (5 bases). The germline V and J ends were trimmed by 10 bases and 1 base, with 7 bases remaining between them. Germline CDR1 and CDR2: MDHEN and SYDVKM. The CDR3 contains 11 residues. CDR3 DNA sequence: TGTGCCATAAGGGGGAACACTGAAGCTTTCTTT. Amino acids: CAIRGNTEAFF.

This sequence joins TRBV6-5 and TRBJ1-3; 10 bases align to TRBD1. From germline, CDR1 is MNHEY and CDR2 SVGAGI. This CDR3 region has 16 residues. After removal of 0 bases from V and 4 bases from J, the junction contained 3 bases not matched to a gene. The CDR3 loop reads CASSYSGQGSGNTIYF. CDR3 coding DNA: TGTGCCAGCAGTTACTCGGGACAGGGGTCAGGAAACACCATATATTTT.

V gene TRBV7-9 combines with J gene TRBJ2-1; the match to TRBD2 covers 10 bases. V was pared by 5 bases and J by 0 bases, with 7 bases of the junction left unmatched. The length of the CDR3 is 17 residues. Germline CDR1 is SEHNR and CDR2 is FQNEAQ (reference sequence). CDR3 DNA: TGTGCCAGCAGCAAAATAGCGGGAGGAGGCTCCTACAATGAGCAGTTCTTC. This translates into CASSKIAGGGSYNEQFF.

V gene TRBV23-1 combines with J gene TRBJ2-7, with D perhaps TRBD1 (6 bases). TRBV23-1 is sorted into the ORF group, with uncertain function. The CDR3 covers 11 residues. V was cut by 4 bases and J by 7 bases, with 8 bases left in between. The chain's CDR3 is CASSPRGEQYF. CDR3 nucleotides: TGCGCCAGCAGTCCAAGGGGGGAGCAGTACTTC.

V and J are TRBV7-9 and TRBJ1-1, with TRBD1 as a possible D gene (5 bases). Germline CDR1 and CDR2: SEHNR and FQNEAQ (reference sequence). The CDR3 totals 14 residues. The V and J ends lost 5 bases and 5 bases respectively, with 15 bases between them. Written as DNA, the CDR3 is TGTGCCAGCAGCCCCCAGGGTGGGGGGACTGAAGCTTTCTTT. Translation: CASSPQGGGTEAFF.